A selection of T cell receptor beta chains follows, all from one sample in a study of cytomegalovirus exposure and HLA in healthy donors. Using immunoSEQ multiplex PCR, the repertoire was profiled, and TCRdb retains in-frame clones only, with some absent. The sample lists 150,000 or so clones, 80% to 90% occurring once. The specimen was PBMCs. Source of these receptors: a man between 18 and 29 years old in good health and CMV-seropositive. Each CDR3 is given with its conserved first and last residue. The order of the fields is J gene, V gene, clone size, D gene, CDR3 DNA, CDR3 protein. The D gene is left open where the match is weak. The size of a clone is reported for some rows only, either as once, few or many, or as a class for expanded clones.

TRBJ1-5,TRBV5-5,.,.,TGTGCCAGCAGCTCCCAATCCAGCAATCAGCCCCAGCATTTT,CASSSQSSNQPQHF
TRBJ2-2,TRBV5-4,.,.,TGTGCCAGCAGCTTGGCGTCACTAGCAGATACCGGGGAGCTGTTTTTT,CASSLASLADTGELFF
TRBJ2-7,TRBV6-5,once,.,TGTGCCAGCAGTTACTCCGGGGGAATCACCTACGAGCAGTACTTC,CASSYSGGITYEQYF
TRBJ1-1,TRBV7-9,.,TRBD1,TGTGCCAGCAGCTACACCGGGACAGCGAACACTGAAGCTTTCTTT,CASSYTGTANTEAFF
TRBJ1-5,TRBV4-2,.,.,TGTGCCAGCAGCCAAGTCGGGGGGTCTGATCAGCCCCAGCATTTT,CASSQVGGSDQPQHF
TRBJ2-3,TRBV5-6,.,TRBD2,TGTGCCAGCAGCTTGACTAGCGGGATGGATACGCAGTATTTT,CASSLTSGMDTQYF
TRBJ1-1,TRBV5-1,.,.,TGCGCCAGCAGCTCCCGGGGGGAATTGGACACTGAAGCTTTCTTT,CASSSRGELDTEAFF
TRBJ2-7,TRBV27,.,.,TGTGCCAGCAGTTCGTCGGTGACCTACGAGCAGTACTTC,CASSSSVTYEQYF
TRBJ1-1,TRBV25-1,.,.,TGTGCCAGCAGTGAACTACTGGCTACAGATATGAACACTGAAGCTTTCTTT,CASSELLATDMNTEAFF
TRBJ2-5,TRBV5-6,.,.,TGTGCCAGCAGCCCCGTCGGTCAAGGTGGCGGAGAGACCCAGTACTTC,CASSPVGQGGGETQYF
TRBJ2-7,TRBV15,many,TRBD2,TGTGCCACCAGCAGAGATCGGGGTAGCGGGTTCGACGAGCAGTACTTC,CATSRDRGSGFDEQYF
TRBJ1-4,TRBV18,.,TRBD1,TGTGCCAGCTCCCCACAGGGGGAAGAAAAACTGTTTTTT,CASSPQGEEKLFF
TRBJ1-2,TRBV6-6,.,.,TGTGCCAGCAGTTACGAGAGGGAATCCCCCTATGGCTACACCTTC,CASSYERESPYGYTF
TRBJ2-7,TRBV18,.,TRBD2,TGTGCCAGCTCACCTAGCGGGAGGGAAGCAGTGGGCGAGCAGTACTTC,CASSPSGREAVGEQYF
TRBJ1-2,TRBV25-1,.,.,TGTGCCAGCAGTGGCCAGCGGGGGCGCTGGGGTGGCTACACCTTC,CASSGQRGRWGGYTF
TRBJ1-4,TRBV28,.,.,TGTGCCAGCAGGAGCAACCCGGGTGAAAAACTGTTTTTT,CASRSNPGEKLFF
TRBJ2-3,TRBV30,.,.,TGTGCCTGGAGTTTACAACAGGGCATAAGCACAGATACGCAGTATTTT,CAWSLQQGISTDTQYF
TRBJ2-7,TRBV30,.,.,TGTGCCTGCTCGCGGGACTACGAGCAGTACTTC,CACSRDYEQYF
TRBJ2-7,TRBV30,.,.,TGTGCCTGGAGCCGCGGGGCCACCTACGAGCAGTACTTC,CAWSRGATYEQYF
TRBJ2-1,TRBV20-1,.,TRBD2,TGCAGTGCTAGAGATGGGAGGGGCCAGTTCTTC,CSARDGRGQFF
TRBJ2-7,TRBV27,.,.,TGTGCCAGCAGTTTAAGCCAGGATGCGTCCTACGAGCAGTACTTC,CASSLSQDASYEQYF
TRBJ1-6,TRBV10-3,.,TRBD1,TGTGCCATCAGGGACAGGGACAATTCACCCCTCCACTTT,CAIRDRDNSPLHF
TRBJ2-7,TRBV11-3,.,TRBD1,TGTGCCAGCAGCCCTAGGGGGACAGGGGCGGGCTACGAGCAGTACTTC,CASSPRGTGAGYEQYF
TRBJ2-2,TRBV7-9,.,TRBD2,TGTGCCAGCAGCTACCCGGGACTAGCATATCCCTCGAACACCGGGGAGCTGTTTTTT,CASSYPGLAYPSNTGELFF
TRBJ2-3,TRBV5-1,.,.,TGCGCCAGCAGCTTGGGGGGCGGAACAGATACGCAGTATTTT,CASSLGGGTDTQYF
TRBJ2-3,TRBV9,.,TRBD2,TGTGCCAGCAGCGTAGAAGGGACTAGCGGTGATACGCAGTATTTT,CASSVEGTSGDTQYF
TRBJ1-2,TRBV28,.,TRBD1,TGTGCCAGCAGATCCGGGACAGGGTTTATTTCCTTC,CASRSGTGFISF
TRBJ1-5,TRBV27,.,TRBD1,TGTGCCAGCAGTTTAACGGGACAGGAAAATCAGCCCCAGCATTTT,CASSLTGQENQPQHF
TRBJ1-2,TRBV13,.,.,TGTGCCAGCAGGTCGCGCCAGGCCTATGGCTACACCTTC,CASRSRQAYGYTF
TRBJ2-3,TRBV5-1,.,TRBD2,TGCGCCAGCGGGCTAGCGGGGGGGCCTACAGATACGCAGTATTTT,CASGLAGGPTDTQYF
TRBJ1-1,TRBV27,few,.,TGTGCCAGCAGAGACCCCGGGGCTGAAGCTTTCTTT,CASRDPGAEAFF
TRBJ2-2,TRBV9,.,TRBD1,TGTGCCAGCAGCGAGACCGGGACAGGGGTCACCGGGGAGCTGTTTTTT,CASSETGTGVTGELFF
TRBJ2-3,TRBV6-5,.,.,TGTGCCAGCAGTTACTCGTTCGTGGATACGCAGTATTTT,CASSYSFVDTQYF
TRBJ2-3,TRBV6-1,few,TRBD2,TGTGCCAGCAGTGGGCAGGTGGGGGGGGGCACAGATACGCAGTATTTT,CASSGQVGGGTDTQYF
TRBJ2-1,TRBV6-5,.,TRBD1,TGTGCCAGCAGTTACCTTGCCGGGACAGGGAGGAATGAGCAGTTCTTC,CASSYLAGTGRNEQFF
TRBJ2-1,TRBV4-1,.,TRBD2,TGCGCCAGCAGCCAAGCTGGGGGCCGGGAGGGCCGCCACAATGAGCAGTTCTTC,CASSQAGGREGRHNEQFF
TRBJ2-7,TRBV11-1,.,.,TGTGCCAGCAGCCAGGGGGGCGGGAGGACGCGAAGCTCCTACGAGCAGTACTTC,CASSQGGGRTRSSYEQYF
TRBJ1-5,TRBV27,.,.,TGTGCCAGCAGTTTACGTTGGCAGTTTAGCAATCAGCCCCAGCATTTT,CASSLRWQFSNQPQHF
TRBJ1-5,TRBV6-6,few,.,TGTGCCAGCAGTTCGGGTCAGCCCCAGCATTTT,CASSSGQPQHF
TRBJ1-5,TRBV27,few,.,TGTGCCAGCAGTTCTCTAGGGACGGTTGGGGGGAATCAGCCCCAGCATTTT,CASSSLGTVGGNQPQHF
TRBJ1-1,TRBV6-5,.,.,TGTGCCAGCAGTTACATCGTGAACACTGAAGCTTTCTTT,CASSYIVNTEAFF
TRBJ2-7,TRBV2,.,.,TGTGCCAGCAGGGTCGGGACATTCGTCTACGAGCAGTACTTC,CASRVGTFVYEQYF
TRBJ1-1,TRBV27,once,.,TGTGCCAGCAGTCCGTTTACAGCGAACACTGAAGCTTTCTTT,CASSPFTANTEAFF
TRBJ2-1,TRBV7-9,.,TRBD1,TGTGCCAGCAGCCCCCACTATGCAGGGGGTCCGAATGAGCAGTTCTTC,CASSPHYAGGPNEQFF
TRBJ2-3,TRBV13,.,TRBD2,TGTGCCTGCAAGTTAGCGGGAGGGCCCACAGATACGCAGTATTTT,CACKLAGGPTDTQYF
TRBJ1-4,TRBV7-6,.,TRBD1,TGTGCCAGCAGCACCCCCTCCGGACAGGCGAGTGAAAAACTGTTTTTT,CASSTPSGQASEKLFF
TRBJ2-1,TRBV7-6,.,.,TGTGCCAGCAGCTCGACGGGCAATGAGCAGTTCTTC,CASSSTGNEQFF
TRBJ2-3,TRBV7-2,.,TRBD2,TGTGCCAGCAGCTTAGCGGGGGGGTTCACAGATACGCAGTATTTT,CASSLAGGFTDTQYF
TRBJ1-4,TRBV7-9,.,.,TGTGCCAGCAGCCCCCCTGGTGGGGCGCGTGAAAAACTGTTTTTT,CASSPPGGAREKLFF
TRBJ1-5,TRBV6-5,.,TRBD1,TGTGCCAGCAGTGCCTGGGGACAGCTCGATCAGCCCCAGCATTTT,CASSAWGQLDQPQHF
TRBJ2-7,TRBV4-3,.,.,TGCGCCAGCAGCCAAGAGGCAGGCGCAAGCTACGAGCAGTACTTC,CASSQEAGASYEQYF
TRBJ2-6,TRBV4-3,.,.,TGCGCCAGCAGCCAATTTACAGGGTCTGGGGCCAACGTCCTGACTTTC,CASSQFTGSGANVLTF
TRBJ2-3,TRBV29-1,.,TRBD2,TGCAGCGTTGAGTTTCTAGCGGGAAGGTATTTT,CSVEFLAGRYF
TRBJ2-7,TRBV27,.,TRBD1,TGTGCCAGCAGCTTACAGGGGGCGTACGAGCAGTACTTC,CASSLQGAYEQYF
TRBJ1-2,TRBV6-4,.,.,TGTGCCAGCAGCAAGCCATCCCCGCGGGGCTACACCTTC,CASSKPSPRGYTF
TRBJ1-2,TRBV7-2,few,.,TGTGCCAGCAGCTTAACACGTCAGGGATATGGCTACACCTTC,CASSLTRQGYGYTF
TRBJ1-2,TRBV9,.,.,TGTGCCAGCAGCGTAGCAAACTATGGCTACACCTTC,CASSVANYGYTF
TRBJ2-7,TRBV5-4,.,TRBD1,TGTGCCAGCAGCCAGGACAGGAGCTCCTACGAGCAGTACTTC,CASSQDRSSYEQYF
TRBJ1-5,TRBV10-3,once,.,TGTGCCATCAGTGAACGGCAGACAGATAGCAATCAGCCCCAGCATTTT,CAISERQTDSNQPQHF
TRBJ1-3,TRBV7-8,.,.,TGTGCCAGCAGAAGGAGGGCTGGAAACACCATATATTTT,CASRRRAGNTIYF